The 22 T cell receptor beta chains given below trace back to one sample, sequenced in a study of blood T cell repertoires in COVID-19. TCRdb's table, derived via immunoSEQ multiplex PCR, lists solely in-frame clones and lacks some. The table includes approximately 110,000 clones, 92% detected once. Source material: peripheral blood. Every receptor here comes from a man aged 50-60 years with COVID-19, enrolled during active disease.

CDR3 bases: TGTGCCAGCTCGGGACAGCTACAAGAGACCCAGTACTTC. Its translation is CASSGQLQETQYF. The chain recombines TRBV18 with TRBJ2-5; TRBD1 aligns across 7 bases. V lost 6 bases, J lost 2 bases, and 3 bases stayed unmatched. CDR3 size: 13 residues. Germline assignment: CDR1 KGHSH and CDR2 LQKENI.

This clone was detected only once. V usage is TRBV19 and J usage is TRBJ2-7, with 8 bases identical to TRBD2. Unmatched junction bases numbered 8, after V lost 3 bases and J lost 7 bases. CDR3 length equals 14 residues. In germline, CDR1 is LNHDA, CDR2 SQIVND (reference sequence). The CDR3 DNA sequence: TGTGCCAGTAGTATGATCCCGGGAGGGTATGAGCAGTACTTC. Translation: CASSMIPGGYEQYF.

The chain joins TRBV4-2 to TRBJ1-1; 7 bases are shared with TRBD1. The CDR3 length is 15 residues. CDR1 LGHNA and CDR2 YNFKEQ come from the germline V gene. V was pared by 4 bases and J by 4 bases, with 9 bases of the junction left unmatched. CDR3 region: CASSPEGGKSTEAFF. For the CDR3, the DNA is TGTGCCAGCAGCCCCGAAGGGGGCAAAAGCACTGAAGCTTTCTTT.

V gene TRBV6-2 or TRBV6-3 combines with J gene TRBJ1-6; D is unclear. Germline CDR1 reads MNHEY; CDR2 reads SVGEGT. This CDR3 contains 15 residues. Trimming pared 1 base from V and 7 bases from J, leaving 11 bases between. The CDR3 region has the DNA TGTGCCAGCAGTTACTTCCGGGGTGGCAATTCACCCCTCCACTTT. Protein sequence: CASSYFRGGNSPLHF.

V usage is TRBV5-1 and J usage is TRBJ1-1; tentatively, D is TRBD1 (6 bases). The CDR3 spans 14 residues. V lost 1 base to trimming and J lost 1 base, with 8 bases between them. CDR1 SGHRS and CDR2 YFSETQ come from the germline V gene. The CDR3 DNA reads TGCGCCAGCAGCTTGCCAGGGGCGAACACTGAAGCTTTCTTT. It specifies CASSLPGANTEAFF. The full variable domain, rest sourced from reference TRBV5-1 and TRBJ1-1, is KAGVTQTPRYLIKTRGQQVTLSCSPISGHRSVSWYQQTPGQGLQFLFEYFSETQRNKGNFPGRFSGRQFSNSRSEMNVSTLELGDSALYLCASSLPGANTEAFFGQGTRLTVV.

The chain employs TRBV4-3 and TRBJ1-3, with a weak D call TRBD1 (6 bases). The CDR3 contains 17 residues. The V gene's germline CDR1 is LGHNA and CDR2 YSLEER. Trimming took off 0 bases at V and 4 bases at J, with 16 bases between the two ends. CDR3 sequence (DNA): TGCGCCAGCAGCCAAGATGGGCCAGGGGTGGGCGGAAACACCATATATTTT. This translates into CASSQDGPGVGGNTIYF.

This rearrangement joins TRBV6-6 to TRBJ1-1; 9 bases line up with TRBD1. The CDR3 runs to 15 residues. Per germline, CDR1 MNHNY and CDR2 SVGAGI (reference sequence). V shed 2 bases, J shed 4 bases, and the junction held 5 bases outside the gene matches. The CDR3 DNA follows: TGTGCCAGCAGTTACGGGGACAGGGTCGGCACTGAAGCTTTCTTT. It specifies CASSYGDRVGTEAFF.

This chain connects TRBV2 to TRBJ1-3, with D unclear. The CDR3 spans 15 residues. The germline V gene has CDR1 SNHLY and CDR2 FYNNEI. V was pared by 5 bases and J by 0 bases, with 11 bases between. For the CDR3, the DNA is TGTGCCAGCAGTTCCGGAGGATTCTCTGGAAACACCATATATTTT. This codes for CASSSGGFSGNTIYF. Combining the CDR3 with reference TRBV2 and TRBJ1-3 gives the whole variable domain EPEVTQTPSHQVTQMGQEVILRCVPISNHLYFYWYRQILGQKVEFLVSFYNNEISEKSEIFDDQFSVERPDGSNFTLKIRSTKLEDSAMYFCASSSGGFSGNTIYFGEGSWLTVV.

This chain joins TRBV28 and TRBJ2-3; 7 nucleotides agree with TRBD2. The germline gives CDR1 MDHEN, CDR2 SYDVKM. This CDR3 is 18 amino acids long. The ends lost 3 bases at V and 0 bases at J; junction bases unmatched: 12. In nucleotides, the CDR3 is TGTGCCAGCAGTTTGAACAGGCCCACTAGCGCCAGCACAGATACGCAGTATTTT. Protein sequence: CASSLNRPTSASTDTQYF.

V gene TRBV11-3 combines with J gene TRBJ2-1, with D hard to call. CDR3 length: 17 residues. Germline CDR1 reads SGHNT; CDR2 reads YENEEA. Trimming took off 2 bases at V and 2 bases at J, with 16 bases between the two ends. CDR3 sequence reads: CASSLTARSPTYNEQFF. CDR3 in DNA: TGTGCCAGCAGCTTAACGGCCCGGAGCCCCACCTACAATGAGCAGTTCTTC.

This chain uses TRBV10-3 with TRBJ2-7; 7 bases are a match to TRBD1. The CDR3 has 16 amino acids. V gave up 1 base and J gave up 0 bases; unmatched junction bases: 6. The germline gives CDR1 ENHRY, CDR2 SYGVKD. CDR3 protein: CAISELGGRSSYEQYF. In DNA, the CDR3 is TGTGCCATCAGTGAGTTAGGGGGCCGTAGCTCCTACGAGCAGTACTTC.

This clone turned up a few times. A read error may produce the germline difference seen at one junction end. The CDR3 loop is CASGFTSYEQYF. The CDR3 DNA follows: TGCGCCAGCGGCTTCACGAGCTACGAGCAGTACTTC. This chain links TRBV5-1 with TRBJ2-7, with D unresolved. The CDR3 is 12 amino acids. Germline-derived CDR1 and CDR2 are SGHRS and YFSETQ.

The genes are TRBV6-1 and TRBJ1-4, with a possible D match to TRBD1 (5 bases). Germline V CDR1 and CDR2: MNHNS, SASEGT. V gave up 2 bases and J gave up 3 bases, with 13 bases separating them. There are 16 residues in the CDR3. The DNA of the CDR3 is TGTGCCAGCAGTGAAATAGGTGGGGCGGCTAATGAAAAACTGTTTTTT. Translated, it gives CASSEIGGAANEKLFF.

This clone has more than one count but fewer than ten. V usage is TRBV7-3 and J usage is TRBJ2-1; maybe TRBD2 (6 bases). CDR3 length equals 14 residues. V was cut by 0 bases and J by 6 bases, with 9 bases left in between. Germline V CDR1 and CDR2: SGHTA, FQGTGA. CDR3 amino acids: CASSLTGDSNEQFF. The CDR3 bases are TGTGCCAGCAGCTTAACGGGGGACTCCAATGAGCAGTTCTTC.

The genes are TRBV11-2 and TRBJ1-5, with D possibly being TRBD1 (5 bases). V was trimmed by 5 bases and J by 4 bases, leaving 9 bases between them. The germline V gene has CDR1 SGHAT and CDR2 FQNNGV. This CDR3 contains 13 residues. This chain's CDR3 is CASSPPGNQPQHF. In DNA form, the CDR3 reads TGTGCCAGCAGCCCCCCAGGGAATCAGCCCCAGCATTTT. Looking up the rest from reference TRBV11-2 and TRBJ1-5 gives the full variable domain: EAGVAQSPRYKIIEKRQSVAFWCNPISGHATLYWYQQILGQGPKLLIQFQNNGVVDDSQLPKDRFSAERLKGVDSTLKIQPAKLEDSAVYLCASSPPGNQPQHFGDGTRLSIL.

This chain connects TRBV7-9 to TRBJ1-1; tentatively, D is TRBD1 (5 bases). The CDR3 runs to 13 residues. V was pared by 3 bases and J by 3 bases, with 8 bases between. Germline lookup yields CDR1 SEHNR and CDR2 FQNEAQ (reference sequence). CDR3 residues: CASSLAGYTEAFF. Here the CDR3 DNA reads TGTGCCAGCAGCTTGGCAGGGTACACTGAAGCTTTCTTT.

This sequence joins TRBV19 and TRBJ2-7, with D perhaps matching TRBD2 (5 bases). This CDR3 is built from 13 residues. Trimming took 4 bases from V and 5 from J, leaving 12 bases between them. Germline V gene lookup returns CDR1 LNHDA and CDR2 SQIVND (reference sequence). The CDR3 nucleotides are TGTGCCAGTAGTACCAACCTGAGGGACGAGCAGTACTTC. Translation: CASSTNLRDEQYF.

This sequence joins TRBV11-2 and TRBJ2-1; D is perhaps TRBD2 (6 bases). V shed 0 bases and J shed 6 bases, with 12 bases lying between them. This CDR3 contains 15 residues. From germline, CDR1 is SGHAT and CDR2 FQNNGV. The CDR3 DNA follows: TGTGCCAGCAGCTTAGAGCGGACTATCCGCAATGAGCAGTTCTTC. Translated: CASSLERTIRNEQFF.

The chain couples TRBV29-1 to TRBJ1-1, with TRBD1 identical over 10 bases. CDR1 and CDR2 from the germline V gene are SQVTM and ANQGSEA. The V segment lost 8 bases and the J segment 5 bases; nucleotides outside the gene matches: 8. CDR3 length: 13 residues. The CDR3 reads CSSSTGGATEAFF. The DNA for the CDR3 is TGCAGCTCCTCGACAGGGGGCGCGACTGAAGCTTTCTTT. Variable domain in full (rest from reference TRBV29-1 and TRBJ1-1): SAVISQKPSRDICQRGTSLTIQCQVDSQVTMMFWYRQQPGQSLTLIATANQGSEATYESGFVIDKFPISRPNLTFSTLTVSNMSPEDSSIYLCSSSTGGATEAFFGQGTRLTVV.

The chain carries TRBV7-3 and TRBJ2-1, with D perhaps TRBD2 (5 bases). Trimming took off 2 bases at V and 0 bases at J, with 8 bases between the two ends. Per the germline V gene, CDR1 is SGHTA and CDR2 is FQGTGA. The CDR3 consists of 15 residues. CDR3 residues: CASSLRGSSYNEQFF. CDR3 sequence (DNA): TGTGCCAGCAGCTTACGTGGGAGCTCCTACAATGAGCAGTTCTTC.

The J gene is TRBJ2-7, the V gene TRBV27; 14 bases are shared with TRBD2. The CDR3 covers 17 residues. V lost 4 bases, J lost 3 bases, and 8 bases stayed unmatched. CDR1 and CDR2 from the germline V gene are MNHEY and SMNVEV (reference sequence). The CDR3 loop is CASSSTSGRAKIYEQYF. CDR3 DNA sequence: TGTGCCAGCAGTTCGACTAGCGGGAGGGCCAAAATCTACGAGCAGTACTTC.

V gene TRBV6-5 combines with J gene TRBJ2-1, with TRBD2 as a possible D gene (6 bases). V was pared by 5 bases and J by 9 bases, with 14 bases between. In germline, CDR1 is MNHEY, CDR2 SVGAGI. The CDR3 contains 13 residues. Here the CDR3 DNA reads TGTGCCAGCAGTCATTCCCTAGCGTCTGAGCAGTTCTTC. Amino acid sequence: CASSHSLASEQFF.